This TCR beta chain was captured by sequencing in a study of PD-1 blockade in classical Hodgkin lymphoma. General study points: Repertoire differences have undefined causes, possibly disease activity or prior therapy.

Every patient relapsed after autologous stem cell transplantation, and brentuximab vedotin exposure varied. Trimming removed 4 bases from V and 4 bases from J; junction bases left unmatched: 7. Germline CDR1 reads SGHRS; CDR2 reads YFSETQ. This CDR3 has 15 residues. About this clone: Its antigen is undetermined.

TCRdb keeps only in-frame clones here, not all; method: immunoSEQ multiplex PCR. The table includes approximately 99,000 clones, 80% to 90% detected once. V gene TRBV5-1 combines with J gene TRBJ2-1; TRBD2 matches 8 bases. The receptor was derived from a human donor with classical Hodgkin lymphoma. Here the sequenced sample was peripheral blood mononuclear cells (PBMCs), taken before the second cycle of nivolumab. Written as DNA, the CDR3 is TGCGCCAGCAGCCCAATAGCGGGACGGTACAATGAGCAGTTCTTC. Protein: CASSPIAGRYNEQFF. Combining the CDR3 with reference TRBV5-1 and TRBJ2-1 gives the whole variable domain KAGVTQTPRYLIKTRGQQVTLSCSPISGHRSVSWYQQTPGQGLQFLFEYFSETQRNKGNFPGRFSGRQFSNSRSEMNVSTLELGDSALYLCASSPIAGRYNEQFFGPGTRLTVL.